This T cell receptor beta chain was captured by sequencing in a study of human T cells and chemical hapten exposure. Study-level findings and limits: Expanded TCRs clustered into significantly more large CDR3 similarity groups than controls, the analysis revealed.

As concerns this clonotype: Its antigen is not known.

Time point in this sample: patch test 1, 2 weeks after DPC sensitization. The treatment denotes: therapeutic diphenylcyclopropenone sensitization with weekly scalp DPC. Ahead of applying each patch test, blood was sampled. Whole blood that had not been fractionated was the source of extracted total RNA. MiXCR, run by TCRdb on the RACE reads, gives a single entry per CDR3 protein. The repertoire has 80,000 to 100,000 distinct CDR3 sequences, about 8% of them found once; the top ten carry about 1.6%. The TCR comes from a woman in her 30s with alopecia areata. Some clones in this sample may be carry-over from other donors' samples. The material was whole blood, obtained in connection with sensitization to the hapten diphenylcyclopropenone (DPC).

The CDR3 is CASSPWASGGPGANVLTF. CDR3 bases: TGTGCCAGCAGCCCATGGGCTAGCGGGGGACCTGGGGCCAACGTCCTGACTTTC. J is TRBJ2-6 and V is TRBV7-3, with 10 nucleotides matching TRBD2. This CDR3 spans 18 amino acids. Trimming at V came to 5 bases and at J to 2 bases, leaving 9 bases not matched to a gene. Per the germline V gene, CDR1 is SGHTA and CDR2 is FQGTGA.